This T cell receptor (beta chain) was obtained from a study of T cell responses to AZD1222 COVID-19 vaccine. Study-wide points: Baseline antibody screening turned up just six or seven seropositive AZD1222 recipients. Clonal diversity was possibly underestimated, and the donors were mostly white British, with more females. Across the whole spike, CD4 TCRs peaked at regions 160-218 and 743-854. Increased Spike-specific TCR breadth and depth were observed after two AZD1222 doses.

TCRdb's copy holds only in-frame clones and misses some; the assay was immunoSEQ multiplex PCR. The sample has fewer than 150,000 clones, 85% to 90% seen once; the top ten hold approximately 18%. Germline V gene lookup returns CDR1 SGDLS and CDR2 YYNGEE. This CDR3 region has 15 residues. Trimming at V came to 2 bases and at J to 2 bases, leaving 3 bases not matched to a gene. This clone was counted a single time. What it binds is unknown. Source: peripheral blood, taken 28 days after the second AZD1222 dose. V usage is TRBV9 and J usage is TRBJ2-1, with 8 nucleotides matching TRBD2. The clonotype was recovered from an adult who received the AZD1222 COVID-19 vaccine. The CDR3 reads CASSVGTRTYNEQFF. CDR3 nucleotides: TGTGCCAGCAGCGTCGGGACTAGAACCTACAATGAGCAGTTCTTC.